This TCR beta chain was sequenced for a study of identical twins. Germline V gives CDR1 SGHTA, CDR2 FQGNSA. CDR3 size: 15 residues. Germline trimming cut 3 bases from V and 7 bases from J; bases unmatched to any gene: 9. In every case, the donor was a healthy Caucasian. TCRdb ran MiXCR on the 5' RACE reads and lists one entry per CDR3 protein. Among 400,000 to 550,000 distinct CDR3 sequences listed, less than 25% were seen once. This sample also belongs to another study, concerning T cells expressing NK-cell markers. That source reports: These same clonotypes (in several donors) also led the CD3+CD56-NKG2C+ fraction.

The chain links TRBV7-2 to TRBJ2-7; TRBD2 matches 10 bases. The TCR originated in a woman between 18 and 29 years old in good health. Sequencing was done on a sample of CD4+ T cells sorted from blood. The CDR3 loop is CASSFTSGRAREQYF. In DNA form, the CDR3 reads TGTGCCAGCAGCTTCACCAGCGGGAGGGCGAGGGAGCAGTACTTC.